The entry below describes one T cell receptor beta chain. No cognate antigen has been identified for it. No clone much larger than this one lies a single base away; base qualities are absent. This sample was included in a study of blood T cell repertoires in COVID-19 (dated by TCRdb to about 2020). With regard to the full study: Collaborator samples came from the United States, Italy and Spain and covered acute and convalescent phases of COVID-19. Subjects who had been exposed to COVID-19, were actively infected with it, or had recovered from it provided the deeply sampled blood TCRbeta repertoires that made up the dataset. The samples were drawn from the first 160 participants of the ongoing ImmuneRACE study and from more than 1,000 subjects provided by 6 global collaborators. A freely available public database, intended as a resource for researchers studying the immune response to SARS-CoV-2, is where the repertoires were released. The prospective study material was composed of cDNA or gDNA derived from T cells, B-cell-depleted T cells, or PBMCs. Where available, HLA class I and class II types were obtained from metadata supplied by the sample provider rather than from assay-based typing. A de-identified subject ID, COVID-19 status, age in years and sex were almost always included in the sample metadata. What the authors observed across the whole study: Clinical and demographic metadata were provided uncurated, with the amount varying by source and participant.

Collaborating institutions collected whole blood in K2EDTA tubes following their own protocols. Collaborator samples were shipped for TCRbeta analysis as frozen whole blood, isolated PBMCs, or DNA extracted from either sample type. TCRbeta CDR3 regions were amplified from genomic DNA using the immunoSEQ Assay, a bias-controlled multiplex PCR. The paper's processing steps were these. The number of nucleated cells in each sample was estimated from the amplification of reference gene primers within the assay. To quantify the absolute abundance of each unique TCRbeta CDR3 rearrangement, sequence reads were collapsed and filtered. For each sample, productive Simpson clonality was calculated as the square root of Simpson's diversity index across productive rearrangements. Entries here come from immuneACCESS through TCRdb and include only in-frame sequences with V and J called. Some clones fail to appear in such tables; in the studies checked, an unresolved V gene covers under half of the shortfall, and the cause of the remainder is unknown. V and J calls plus clone size are reproduced from that table; the DNA served to infer D and trimming. This sample has some 110,000 clones in its table, and roughly 83% of those were observed once. Roughly 4.9% of the sample is in the top ten clones.

Sequenced input: peripheral blood. The sequence derives from a human donor in a cohort sampled during active COVID-19.

The CDR3 is CASSQGGNTEAFF. The nucleotide sequence reads as follows: TGTGCCAGCAGCCAGGGGGGGAACACTGAAGCTTTCTTT. The chain employs TRBV6-5 and TRBJ1-1, with 7 bases matching TRBD1. The CDR3 runs 13 residues from the cysteine to the phenylalanine. Only the CDR3 DNA stays, 39 bases, in frame from base 1. Germline trimming: 6 bases from V, 1 base from J; junction bases outside gene matches: 2. The germline V gene yields MNHEY for CDR1 and SVGAGI for CDR2.